This TCR beta chain emerged from a study of control samples from healthy donors and cancer patients. The table came from immunoSEQ multiplex PCR; TCRdb's copy has only in-frame clones and leaves some out. The table has 100,000 to 150,000 clones, more than 70% seen once; the top ten hold approximately 2.9%. The sequenced sample was blood. This receptor was identified in a man in his 60s in good health.

The CDR3: CASRPYAGDYGYTF. Written as DNA, the CDR3 is TGTGCCAGCAGGCCGTATGCGGGGGACTATGGCTACACCTTC. The chain joins TRBV27 to TRBJ1-2, with D perhaps TRBD1 (5 bases). The CDR3 is 14 residues long. The germline V gene encodes CDR1 MNHEY and CDR2 SMNVEV (reference sequence). V dropped 6 bases and J dropped 3 bases, with 14 bases sitting between them.